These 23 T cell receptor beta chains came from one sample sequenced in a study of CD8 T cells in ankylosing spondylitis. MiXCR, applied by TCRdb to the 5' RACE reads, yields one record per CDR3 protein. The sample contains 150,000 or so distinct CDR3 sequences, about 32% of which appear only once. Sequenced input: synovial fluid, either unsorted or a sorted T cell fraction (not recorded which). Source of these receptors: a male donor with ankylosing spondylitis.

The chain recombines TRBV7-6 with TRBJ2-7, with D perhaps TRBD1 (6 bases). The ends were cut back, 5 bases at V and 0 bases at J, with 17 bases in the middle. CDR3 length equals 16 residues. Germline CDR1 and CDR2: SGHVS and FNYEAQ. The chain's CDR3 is CASSRVAGTSSYEQYF. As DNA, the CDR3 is TGTGCCAGCAGCCGGGTTGCCGGGACAAGCTCCTACGAGCAGTACTTC.

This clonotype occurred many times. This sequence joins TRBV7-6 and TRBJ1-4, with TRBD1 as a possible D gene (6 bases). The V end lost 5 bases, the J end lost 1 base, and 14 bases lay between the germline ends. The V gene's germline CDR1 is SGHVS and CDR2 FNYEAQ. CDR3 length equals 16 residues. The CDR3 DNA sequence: TGTGCCAGCAGCCGAGGGGGAGGGGTAACTAATGAAAAACTGTTTTTT. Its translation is CASSRGGGVTNEKLFF.

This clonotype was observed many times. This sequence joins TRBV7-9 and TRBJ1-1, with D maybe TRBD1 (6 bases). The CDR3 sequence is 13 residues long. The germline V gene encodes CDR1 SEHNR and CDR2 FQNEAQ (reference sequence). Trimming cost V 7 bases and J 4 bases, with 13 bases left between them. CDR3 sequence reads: CASNQGSATEAFF. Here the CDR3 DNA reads TGTGCCAGCAATCAGGGGTCAGCCACTGAAGCTTTCTTT.

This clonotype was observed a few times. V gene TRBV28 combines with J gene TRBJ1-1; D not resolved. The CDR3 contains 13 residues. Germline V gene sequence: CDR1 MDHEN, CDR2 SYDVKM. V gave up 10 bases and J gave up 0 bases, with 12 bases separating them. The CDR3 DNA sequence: TGTGCCACCCGTTGGAGGGTGAACACTGAAGCTTTCTTT. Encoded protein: CATRWRVNTEAFF.

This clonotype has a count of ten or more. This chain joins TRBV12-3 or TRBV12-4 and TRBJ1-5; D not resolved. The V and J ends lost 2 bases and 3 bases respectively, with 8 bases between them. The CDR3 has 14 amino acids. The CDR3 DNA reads TGTGCCAGCAGTTTACAGGACTCCAATCAGCCCCAGCATTTT. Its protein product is CASSLQDSNQPQHF.

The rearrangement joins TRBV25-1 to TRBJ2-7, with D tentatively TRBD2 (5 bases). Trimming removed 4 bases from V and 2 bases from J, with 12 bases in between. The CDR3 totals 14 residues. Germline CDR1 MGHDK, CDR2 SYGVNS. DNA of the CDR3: TGTGCCAGCAGTGGCCCGGGGTTACCCTACGAGCAGTACTTC. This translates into CASSGPGLPYEQYF.

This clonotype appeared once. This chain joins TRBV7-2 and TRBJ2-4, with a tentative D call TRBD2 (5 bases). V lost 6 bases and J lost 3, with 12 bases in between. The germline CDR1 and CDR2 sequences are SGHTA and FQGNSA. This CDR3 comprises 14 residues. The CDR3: CASRDGIDKNIQYF. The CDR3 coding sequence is TGTGCCAGCAGGGACGGGATCGACAAAAACATTCAGTACTTC.

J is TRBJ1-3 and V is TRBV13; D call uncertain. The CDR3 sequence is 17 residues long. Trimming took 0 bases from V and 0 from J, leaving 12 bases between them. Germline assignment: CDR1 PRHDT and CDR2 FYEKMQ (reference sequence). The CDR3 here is CASSLGLGKASGNTIYF. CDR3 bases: TGTGCCAGCAGCTTAGGCCTGGGTAAGGCCTCTGGAAACACCATATATTTT.

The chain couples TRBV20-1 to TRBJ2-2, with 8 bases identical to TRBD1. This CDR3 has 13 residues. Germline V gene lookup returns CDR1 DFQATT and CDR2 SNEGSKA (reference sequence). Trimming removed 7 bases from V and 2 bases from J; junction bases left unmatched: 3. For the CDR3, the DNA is TGCAGTGTACAGGGGGGAAACACCGGGGAGCTGTTTTTT. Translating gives CSVQGGNTGELFF.

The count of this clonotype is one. Here the CDR3 reads CSATRGNTQYF. The CDR3 nucleotides are TGCAGTGCTACCAGGGGGAATACGCAGTATTTT. The rearrangement links TRBV20-1 to TRBJ2-3, with 7 bases lining up with TRBD1. This CDR3 has 11 residues. CDR1 is DFQATT, CDR2 SNEGSKA, per germline (reference sequence). V lost 4 bases to trimming and J lost 7 bases; unmatched junction nucleotides: 2.

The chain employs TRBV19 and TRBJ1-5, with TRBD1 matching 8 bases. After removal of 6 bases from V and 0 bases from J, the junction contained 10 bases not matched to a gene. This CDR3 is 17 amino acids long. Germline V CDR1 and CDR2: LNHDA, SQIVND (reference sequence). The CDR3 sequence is CASSPSWDRLSNQPQHF. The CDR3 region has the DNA TGTGCCAGTAGCCCATCTTGGGACAGGCTTAGCAATCAGCCCCAGCATTTT.

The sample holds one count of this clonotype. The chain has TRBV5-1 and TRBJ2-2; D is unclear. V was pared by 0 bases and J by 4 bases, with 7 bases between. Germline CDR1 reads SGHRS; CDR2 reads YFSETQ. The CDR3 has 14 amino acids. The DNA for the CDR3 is TGCGCCAGCAGCTTGGACAGACCCACCGGGGAGCTGTTTTTT. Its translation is CASSLDRPTGELFF.

CDR3: CASSASGGQGYEQYF. The DNA of the CDR3 is TGTGCCAGCAGTGCTAGCGGGGGACAGGGCTACGAGCAGTACTTC. The rearrangement links TRBV12-3 or TRBV12-4 to TRBJ2-7, with D tentatively TRBD2 (10 bases). The CDR3 is 15 residues long. V was cut by 5 bases and J by 3 bases, with 17 bases left in between.

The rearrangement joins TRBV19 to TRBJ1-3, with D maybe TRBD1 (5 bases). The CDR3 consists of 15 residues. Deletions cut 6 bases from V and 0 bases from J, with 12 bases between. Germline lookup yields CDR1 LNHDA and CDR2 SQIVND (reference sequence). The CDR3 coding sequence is TGTGCCAGTAGCCCACAGGAGAACTCTGGAAACACCATATATTTT. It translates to CASSPQENSGNTIYF.

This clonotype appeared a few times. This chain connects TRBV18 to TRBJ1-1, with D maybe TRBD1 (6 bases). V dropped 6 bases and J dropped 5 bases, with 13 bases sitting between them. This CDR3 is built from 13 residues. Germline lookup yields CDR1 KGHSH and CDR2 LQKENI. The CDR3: CASSPRGGTEAFF. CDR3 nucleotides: TGTGCCAGCTCCCCGAGGGGGGGAACTGAAGCTTTCTTT.

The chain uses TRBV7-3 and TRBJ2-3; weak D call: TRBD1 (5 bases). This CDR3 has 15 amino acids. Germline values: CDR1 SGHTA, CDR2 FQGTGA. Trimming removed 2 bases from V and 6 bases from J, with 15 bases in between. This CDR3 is CASSLGTVKGDTQYF. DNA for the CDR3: TGTGCCAGCAGCTTAGGCACAGTAAAGGGGGATACGCAGTATTTT.

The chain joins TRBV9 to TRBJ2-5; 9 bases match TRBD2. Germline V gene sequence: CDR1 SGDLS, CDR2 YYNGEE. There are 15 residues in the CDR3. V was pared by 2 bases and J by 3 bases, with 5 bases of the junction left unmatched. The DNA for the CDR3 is TGTGCCAGCAGCGTTAGCGGGAGAGTAGAAGAGACCCAGTACTTC. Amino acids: CASSVSGRVEETQYF.

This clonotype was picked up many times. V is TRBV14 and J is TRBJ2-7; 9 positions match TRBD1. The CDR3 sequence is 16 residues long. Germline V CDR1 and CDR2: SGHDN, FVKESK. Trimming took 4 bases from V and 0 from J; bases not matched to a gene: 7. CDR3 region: CASSPTGGLSSYEQYF. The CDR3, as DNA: TGTGCCAGCAGCCCCACAGGGGGCCTCAGCTCCTACGAGCAGTACTTC.

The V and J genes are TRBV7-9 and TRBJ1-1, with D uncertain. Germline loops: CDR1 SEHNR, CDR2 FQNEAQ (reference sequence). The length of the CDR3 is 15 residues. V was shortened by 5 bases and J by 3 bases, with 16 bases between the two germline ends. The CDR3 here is CASSLGFTMDTEAFF. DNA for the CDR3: TGTGCCAGCAGCCTGGGATTCACTATGGACACTGAAGCTTTCTTT.

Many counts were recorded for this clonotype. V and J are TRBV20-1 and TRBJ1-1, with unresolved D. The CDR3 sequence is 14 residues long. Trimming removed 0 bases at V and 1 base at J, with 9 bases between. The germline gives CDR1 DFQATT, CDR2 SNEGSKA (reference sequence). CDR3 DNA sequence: TGCAGTGCTAGAGATCATCGGGGGAACACTGAAGCTTTCTTT. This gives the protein CSARDHRGNTEAFF.

CDR3 nucleotide sequence: TGTGCCACCAGTGACGCCAAGACTAGCGGATTATACAATGAGCAGTTCTTC. This gives the protein CATSDAKTSGLYNEQFF. This sequence joins TRBV24-1 and TRBJ2-1, with 9 bases that match TRBD2. CDR3 length: 17 residues. The germline gives CDR1 KGHDR, CDR2 SFDVKD. Trimming took 4 bases from V and 4 from J; bases not matched to a gene: 10.

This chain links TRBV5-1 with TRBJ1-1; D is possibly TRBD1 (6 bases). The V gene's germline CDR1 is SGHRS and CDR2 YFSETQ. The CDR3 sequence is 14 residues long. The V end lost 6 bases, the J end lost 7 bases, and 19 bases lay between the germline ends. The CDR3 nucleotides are TGCGCCAGCACCATAAACCCAGGGGCTGGTGAAGCTTTCTTT. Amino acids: CASTINPGAGEAFF.

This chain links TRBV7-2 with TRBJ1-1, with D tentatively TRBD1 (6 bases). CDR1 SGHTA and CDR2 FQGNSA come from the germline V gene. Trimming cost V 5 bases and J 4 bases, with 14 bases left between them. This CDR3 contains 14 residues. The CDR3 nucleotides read TGTGCCAGCAGCCTAGGACAGTCGGGCACTGAAGCTTTCTTT. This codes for CASSLGQSGTEAFF.